The rows below give T cell receptor beta chains drawn from one sample of a study of T-cell reconstitution after alpha-beta-depleted transplantation in children. One entry per CDR3 protein results from TCRdb running MiXCR on the PCR reads. The data show approximately 350,000 distinct CDR3 sequences, with approximately 10% seen just once and less than 2.5% held by the top ten. The specimen was PBMCs from the stem cell graft donor, collected from the stem cell graft. These receptors were obtained from a human donor who donated a stem cell graft to a child with acute lymphoblastic leukemia. The CDR3 runs from the conserved cysteine through the conserved F or W. The D gene is left open where the match is weak. The size entry is marked missing in some rows and otherwise reads once, few, many or a size class.

. TRBJ2-1 TRBV7-9 . TGTGCCAGCAGCTTAGCGCTGGCAGGGTGGTTCTTC CASSLALAGWFF
few TRBJ1-3 TRBV30 . TGTGCCTGGAGAAGGCCCTCTGGAAACACCATATATTTT CAWRRPSGNTIYF
few TRBJ2-1 TRBV6-2/TRBV6-3 . TGTGCCAGCAGTTACTCGGGTTTCGTCAATGAGCAGTTCTTC CASSYSGFVNEQFF
. TRBJ1-1 TRBV12-3/TRBV12-4 TRBD1 TGTGCCAGCAGTTTGGATCTGACAGGGGTACCGAAGACTGAAGCTTTCTTT CASSLDLTGVPKTEAFF
. TRBJ2-2 TRBV25-1 TRBD2 TGTGCCAGCAGTGTACCAGCGGGAGGGCCGGGCCCCGGGGAGCTGTTTTTT CASSVPAGGPGPGELFF
many TRBJ2-1 TRBV7-8 TRBD1 TGTGCCAGCAGCCAGAGACAGGGAACCGTTCTCAGCTCCTACAATGAGCAGTTCTTC CASSQRQGTVLSSYNEQFF
few TRBJ1-1 TRBV10-2 TRBD1 TGCGCCAGCATCATATCAGGGGGCGGGACTGAAGCTTTCTTT CASIISGGGTEAFF
. TRBJ1-4 TRBV2 TRBD1 TGTGCCAGCAGCGCGACAGGGGTTGGCGAAAAACTGTTTTTT CASSATGVGEKLFF
. TRBJ2-3 TRBV12-3/TRBV12-4 . TGTGCCAGCAGACCGCTGGATCGGGCAGATACGCAGTATTTT CASRPLDRADTQYF
many TRBJ2-1 TRBV28 . TGTGCCAGCAGCCCGTCCGGAGTGTTGGATGAGCAGTTCTTC CASSPSGVLDEQFF
few TRBJ2-6 TRBV24-1 TRBD1 TGTGCCACCAGTGACCAGACAGGGCGTGGGGCCAACGTCCTGACTTTC CATSDQTGRGANVLTF
many TRBJ2-6 TRBV20-1 . TGCAGTGCCCCTCGGGGGTACTCTGGGGCCAACGTCCTGACTTTC CSAPRGYSGANVLTF
. TRBJ1-1 TRBV27 . TGTGCCAGCAGCCCCGGAGTTCACCAAGCAGCTTTCTTT CASSPGVHQAAFF
. TRBJ2-2 TRBV12-3/TRBV12-4 TRBD1 TGTGCCAGCAGCACGACAGGGTACACCGGGGAGCTGTTTTTT CASSTTGYTGELFF
few TRBJ1-1 TRBV12-3/TRBV12-4 . TGTGCCAGCAGTCTGATCAGGGCGAACACTGAAGCTTTCTTT CASSLIRANTEAFF
few TRBJ1-5 TRBV6-1 TRBD1 TGTGCCAGCAGTGACACCGGGACAGGGAGTCGTCAGCCCCAGCATTTT CASSDTGTGSRQPQHF
few TRBJ2-1 TRBV7-2 . TGTGCCAGCAGCCGTGCCAAGTCTAGCACTGAGCAGTTCTTC CASSRAKSSTEQFF
many TRBJ2-1 TRBV27 TRBD2 TGTGCCAGCAGTCTAACTAGCGGGTGGCCTTACAATGAGCAGTTCTTC CASSLTSGWPYNEQFF
. TRBJ2-5 TRBV6-1 . TGTGCCAGCAGTGTTAGCGCCACGGAGACCCAGTACTTC CASSVSATETQYF
. TRBJ2-2 TRBV7-3 TRBD1 TGTGCCAGCAGTACCACAGGGGGCACCGGGGAGCTGTTTTTT CASSTTGGTGELFF
few TRBJ2-1 TRBV4-1 . TGCGCCAGCAGCCAAGATGGTCGTGAGCAGTTCTTC CASSQDGREQFF
few TRBJ2-7 TRBV12-3/TRBV12-4 TRBD2 TGTGCCAGCACCCCGAGTACTAGCGGGATCTACGAGCAGTACTTC CASTPSTSGIYEQYF
few TRBJ1-2 TRBV12-3/TRBV12-4 . TGTGCCAGCAGCCCTTACGACAGAACCTATGGCTACACCTTC CASSPYDRTYGYTF
. TRBJ1-1 TRBV6-1 . TGTGCCAGCAGACAATTGGGATGGACAGTGAACACTGAAGCTTTCTTT CASRQLGWTVNTEAFF
many TRBJ2-1 TRBV3-1 TRBD2 TGTGCCAGCAGCCAAGTCGCTGGTAGCGGGGGCAGCTCCTACAATGAGCAGTTCTTC CASSQVAGSGGSSYNEQFF
. TRBJ2-3 TRBV11-3 . TGTGCCAGCAGCTTAGGCTTTGGGCAGGGGATAACAGATACGCAGTATTTT CASSLGFGQGITDTQYF
many TRBJ2-1 TRBV29-1 . TGCAGCGTCTACAGCCAAGGGCACAATGAGCAGTTCTTC CSVYSQGHNEQFF
. TRBJ2-1 TRBV11-1 . TGTGCCAGCAGCTTAGATTCGAGGGCAGGCAGGAGCTCCTACAATGAGCAGTTCTTC CASSLDSRAGRSSYNEQFF
. TRBJ2-1 TRBV27 . TGTGCCAGCAGTTTAATCCCAGGGGAGGCCTACAATGAGCAGTTCTTC CASSLIPGEAYNEQFF
few TRBJ2-1 TRBV7-2 TRBD2 TGTGCCAGCAGCTCGGGACTAGCGCCCAGCTCCTACAATGAGCAGTTCTTC CASSSGLAPSSYNEQFF
. TRBJ2-3 TRBV7-9 TRBD1 TGTGCCAGCAGCCCCGCTTACAGGGGGCTCACAGATACGCAGTATTTT CASSPAYRGLTDTQYF
. TRBJ2-7 TRBV15 TRBD2 TGTGCCACCAGCAGAGAACTAGCGGGAGACTACGAGCAGTACTTC CATSRELAGDYEQYF
many TRBJ2-7 TRBV7-2 TRBD2 TGTGCCAGCAGCGCAGCCGGGACTACCACCTACGAGCAGTACTTC CASSAAGTTTYEQYF
. TRBJ2-5 TRBV10-2 . TGCGCCAGCAGTGATTTGGGGAAAGAGACCCAGTACTTC CASSDLGKETQYF
. TRBJ2-1 TRBV28 TRBD2 TGTGCCAGCCGTTATCCCGGGACTAGCTCGAATGAGCAGTTCTTC CASRYPGTSSNEQFF
. TRBJ1-5 TRBV7-2 . TGTGCCAGCAGCGTCGGGGGTAGCAATCAGCCCCAGCATTTT CASSVGGSNQPQHF
. TRBJ2-1 TRBV28 . TGTGCCAGCAATCTCGGGTTCGCGGGAACCTCCTACGAGCAGTTCTTC CASNLGFAGTSYEQFF
few TRBJ2-3 TRBV27 TRBD2 TGTGCCAGCAGTTTATCGCGACTAGCGGGAGCCCGCACAGATACGCAGTATTTT CASSLSRLAGARTDTQYF
many TRBJ2-1 TRBV4-1 TRBD2 TGCGCCAGCAGCCAGCCGGGACTAGGAAGTGAGCAGTTCTTC CASSQPGLGSEQFF
. TRBJ2-2 TRBV6-2/TRBV6-3 TRBD1 TGTGCCAGCAGTTACAACGGGACAGGGCTACCCGGGGAGCTGTTTTTT CASSYNGTGLPGELFF
few TRBJ2-4 TRBV3-1 . TGTGCCAGCAGCCAATCCCCAACGGGGTTAGCCAAAAACATTCAGTACTTC CASSQSPTGLAKNIQYF
. TRBJ1-4 TRBV18 . TGTGCCAGCTCATTCCGCCCAGGTCAACCGGATGAAAAACTGTTTTTT CASSFRPGQPDEKLFF
. TRBJ1-4 TRBV6-1 TRBD1 TGTGCCAGCAGTCCCCCGGGACAGGGTCGGGAAAAACTGTTTTTT CASSPPGQGREKLFF
. TRBJ2-5 TRBV6-2/TRBV6-3 . TGTGCCAGCGCCCAAACAGAAGAGACCCAGTACTTC CASAQTEETQYF
. TRBJ2-3 TRBV4-2 . TGTGCCAGCAGCCCGACCGCAGGGTTGCCAGATACGCAGTATTTT CASSPTAGLPDTQYF
few TRBJ1-4 TRBV5-1 . TGCGCCAGCAGCTTGGATGGAGGGAGAGAAAAACTGTTTTTT CASSLDGGREKLFF
few TRBJ2-2 TRBV5-1 . TGCGCCAGCTTGGCACAGGGTTGGGCCGCCGGGGAGCTGTTTTTT CASLAQGWAAGELFF
few TRBJ2-1 TRBV4-1 TRBD2 TGCGCCAGCAGCCAAGAGGGGGGGAGGGCCTTTTTGAATGAGCAGTTCTTC CASSQEGGRAFLNEQFF
few TRBJ2-2 TRBV5-1 . TGCGCCAGCAGCTCGGACACTGCGAACACCGGGGAGCTGTTTTTT CASSSDTANTGELFF
many TRBJ1-2 TRBV7-2 . TGTGCCAGCAGCTTAGGGTTTAACTATGGCTACACCTTC CASSLGFNYGYTF
many TRBJ2-3 TRBV27 TRBD2 TGTGCCAGCAGTTCCTCCCTACGCCCGGGGGGGACAGATACGCAGTATTTT CASSSSLRPGGTDTQYF